This T cell receptor (beta chain) came from a study of T-cell memory formation after mild COVID-19. Across the whole study: In these data, TCR clusters were largely donor specific.

The CDR3 is 13 residues long. The V gene lost 8 bases and the J gene lost 6 bases, with 15 bases spanning the gap. Per the germline V gene, CDR1 is SGHRS and CDR2 is YFSETQ. TCRdb called the 5' RACE reads again in MiXCR, with one record for every CDR3 protein. Of roughly 100,000 distinct CDR3 sequences in the sample, 15% to 20% were seen once. This clonotype has a count of ten or more. The source of this sequence is an adult woman who had mild COVID-19 (a few samples of this study predate the infection). Cell type and time point are not known. Sample: PBMCs or a T cell subset sorted from them (not recorded which). The chain carries TRBV5-1 and TRBJ2-1; D gene uncertain. The CDR3 nucleotides are TGCGCCAGTGAGCCAGGCGTCGGCAATGAGCAGTTCTTC. This codes for CASEPGVGNEQFF.